This T cell receptor beta chain stems from a study of T-cell memory formation after mild COVID-19. TCRdb itself ran the 5' RACE reads through MiXCR, one entry per CDR3 protein. The sample holds about 320,000 distinct CDR3 sequences; 13% to 15% are singletons and the top ten take around a fifth. Sequenced sample: PBMCs or a T cell subset sorted from them (not recorded which). The clonotype was recovered from a man aged 18 to 35 who had mild COVID-19 (a few samples of this study predate the infection). Cell type and time point are not known.

For the CDR3, the DNA is TGCAGTGCCAGACAGGGGGCTTCTGAAGCTTTCTTT. Protein: CSARQGASEAFF. This chain connects TRBV20-1 to TRBJ1-1; the match to TRBD1 covers 10 bases. There are 12 residues in the CDR3. Germline V CDR1 and CDR2: DFQATT, SNEGSKA (reference sequence). J was trimmed by 6 bases and V by 6 bases; bases with no gene match: 4.